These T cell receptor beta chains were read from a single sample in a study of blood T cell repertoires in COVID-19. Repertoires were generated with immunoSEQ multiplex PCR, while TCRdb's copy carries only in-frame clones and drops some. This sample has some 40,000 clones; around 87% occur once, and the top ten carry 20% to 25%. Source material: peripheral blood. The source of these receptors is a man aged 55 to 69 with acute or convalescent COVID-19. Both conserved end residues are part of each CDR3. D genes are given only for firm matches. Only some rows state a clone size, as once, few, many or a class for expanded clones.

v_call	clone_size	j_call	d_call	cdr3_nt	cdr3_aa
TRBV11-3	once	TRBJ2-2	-	TGTGCCAGCAGCTTAGCGAGGGCACAGATGAACACCGGGGAGCTGTTTTTT	CASSLARAQMNTGELFF
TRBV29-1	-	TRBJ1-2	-	TGCAGCGTTGCCTCCGGGAATAATGGCTACACCTTC	CSVASGNNGYTF
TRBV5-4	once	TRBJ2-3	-	TGTGCCAGCAGCTTAGACACCGCCACAGATACGCAGTATTTT	CASSLDTATDTQYF
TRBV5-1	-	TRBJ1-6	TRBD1	TGCGCCAGCAGCATAGGGGGCGCCGGACCCATTCACCCCCTCCACTTT	CASSIGGAGPIHPLHF
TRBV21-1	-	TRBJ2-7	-	TGTGCCAGCAGCAAGACCGGGACAGGGGCCTACGAGCAGTACTTC	CASSKTGTGAYEQYF
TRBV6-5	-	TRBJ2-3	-	TGTGCCAGCAGGGGGGCGGGAGCTCCCACGAATACGCAGTATTTT	CASRGAGAPTNTQYF
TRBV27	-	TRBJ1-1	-	TGTGCCAGCATAAGGGGAAACACTGAAGCTTTCTTT	CASIRGNTEAFF
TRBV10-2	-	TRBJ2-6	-	TGCGCCAGCAGTGAAAGAGGGCTCTCTGGGGCCAACGTCCTGACTTTC	CASSERGLSGANVLTF
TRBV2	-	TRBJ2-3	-	TGTGCCAGCAGTGACCTGACTCCAACTAGCACAGATACGCAGTATTTT	CASSDLTPTSTDTQYF
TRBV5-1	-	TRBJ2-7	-	TGCGCCAGCAATCGAGGTGAGACCTACGAGCAGTACTTC	CASNRGETYEQYF
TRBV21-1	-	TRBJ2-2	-	-	CASSKFVGRLAGVVGRGAVF
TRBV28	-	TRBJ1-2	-	TGTGCCAGCAGGCAGGGTTTCTATGGCTACACCTTC	CASRQGFYGYTF
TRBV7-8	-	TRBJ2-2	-	TGTGCCAGCAGCCCAGGGGCTACGAACACCGGGGAGCTGTTTTTT	CASSPGATNTGELFF
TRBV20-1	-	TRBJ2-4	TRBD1	TGCAGTGCTAGTACCCCGGGACAGGGTTCAGACATTCAGTACTTC	CSASTPGQGSDIQYF
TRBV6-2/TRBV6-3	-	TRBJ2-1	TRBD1	TGTGCCAGCAGTTACCTTTCACCGGGACAGGGATCTTACAATGAGCAGTTCTTC	CASSYLSPGQGSYNEQFF
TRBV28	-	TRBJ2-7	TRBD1	TGTGCCAGCAAGGGCCGACAGGGGAGGCAGTACTTC	CASKGRQGRQYF
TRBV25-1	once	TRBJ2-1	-	TGTGCCAGCAGTGTCGGGACAATTGACAATGAGCAGTTCTTC	CASSVGTIDNEQFF
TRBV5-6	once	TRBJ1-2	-	TGTGCCAGCAGTTACTGGAGGGGGGGTTACGGCTACACCTTC	CASSYWRGGYGYTF
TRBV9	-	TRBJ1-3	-	TGTGCCAGCAGCGACCGTTACGCGGGGGGAAACACCATATATTTT	CASSDRYAGGNTIYF
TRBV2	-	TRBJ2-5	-	TGTGCCAGCGGCGGGGAGACCCAGTACTTC	CASGGETQYF
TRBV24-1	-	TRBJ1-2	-	TGTGCCACCAGTGATGGGCCCAGGCCCTACACCTTC	CATSDGPRPYTF
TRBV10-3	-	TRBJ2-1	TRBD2	TGTGCCATCAGGGGACTAGCGTCGAACAATGAGCAGTTCTTC	CAIRGLASNNEQFF
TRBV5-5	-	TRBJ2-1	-	TGTGCCAGCAGCCCGGGTCGTGAGAGGATGGCCTACAATGAGCAGTTCTTC	CASSPGRERMAYNEQFF
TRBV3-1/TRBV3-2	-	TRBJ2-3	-	TGTGCCAGCAGCCAAGATATGGTGCGAGATACGCAGTATTTT	CASSQDMVRDTQYF
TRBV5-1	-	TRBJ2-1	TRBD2	TGCGCCAGCAGCCTGACCCTCCCTAGCGGGAGCTCCTACAATGAGCAGTTCTTC	CASSLTLPSGSSYNEQFF
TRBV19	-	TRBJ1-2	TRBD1	TGTGCCGCGGGGGATGCAGGGGGCGCGTCGGGCTACACCTTC	CAAGDAGGASGYTF
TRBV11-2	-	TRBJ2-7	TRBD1	TGTGCCAGCAGCCGTCATTCTGGGACAGGAGCGGATGAGCAGTACTTC	CASSRHSGTGADEQYF
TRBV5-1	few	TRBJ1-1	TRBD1	TGCGCCAGCAGCTCGGACAGGGTCGGTGAAGCTTTCTTT	CASSSDRVGEAFF
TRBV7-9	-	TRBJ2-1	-	TGTGCCAGCAGCTTAGTGTCGGGAGAAAGCCACAATGAGCAGTTCTTC	CASSLVSGESHNEQFF
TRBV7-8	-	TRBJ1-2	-	TGTGCCAGCAGCTTAGAAGGGAGAGGAGGAGGCTACACCTTC	CASSLEGRGGGYTF
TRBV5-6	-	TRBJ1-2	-	TGTGCCAGCAGCTTGGGGAGGGCTAGCTACACCTTC	CASSLGRASYTF
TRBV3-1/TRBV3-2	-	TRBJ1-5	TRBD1	TGTGCCAGCAGCCTCAGACAGGGGAGACAGCCCCAGCATTTT	CASSLRQGRQPQHF
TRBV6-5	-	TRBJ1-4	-	TGTGCCAGCACAGTTGCAACTAATGAAAAACTGTTTTTT	CASTVATNEKLFF
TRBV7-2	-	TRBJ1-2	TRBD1	TGTGCCAGCAGCCGTAACAGGGGACTGAACTATGGCTACACCTTC	CASSRNRGLNYGYTF
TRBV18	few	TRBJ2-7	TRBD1	TGTGCCAGCTCCGGGACAGGCCAGGCCTACGAGCAGTACTTC	CASSGTGQAYEQYF